This T cell receptor beta chain is from a study of T-cell memory formation after mild COVID-19. Trimming removed 0 bases at V and 7 bases at J, with 4 bases between. The CDR3 is 12 residues long. The germline CDR1 and CDR2 sequences are SGHRS and YFSETQ. This clonotype showed up many times. The antigen is undetermined. One entry per CDR3 protein results from TCRdb running MiXCR on the 5' RACE reads. The sample yields tens of thousands of distinct CDR3 sequences, approximately 16% seen once. Study-wide points: Clones that contracted clustered mainly in CM and EM if CD4+ and in EMRA if CD8+. Clones that got smaller from day 15 to 85 had even CD4/CD8, while clones growing later tipped toward CD4+.

The V call is TRBV5-1, the J call TRBJ2-2, with unresolved D. The origin of this receptor is a young man who had mild COVID-19 (a few samples of this study predate the infection). Cell type and time point are not known. The sequencing input was PBMCs or a T cell subset sorted from them (not recorded which). CDR3: CASSLEVGELFF. The CDR3 DNA follows: TGCGCCAGCAGCTTGGAAGTCGGGGAGCTGTTTTTT.